The TCR beta chain described here comes from a study of shared clonotypes between healthy human individuals. Profiling relied on immunoSEQ multiplex PCR, and the TCRdb table lists in-frame clones only, not all of them. The sample consists of about 980,000 clones, about three quarters of them appearing once. Germline V gives CDR1 DFQATT, CDR2 SNEGSKA (reference sequence). The V end lost 5 bases, the J end lost 7 bases, and 8 bases lay between the germline ends. The CDR3 spans 10 residues. The receptor comes from a man aged 18 to 30 in good health. The sequenced sample consisted of memory CD4+ T cells sorted from blood. Subset meaning: CD45RA-negative fraction. The chain employs TRBV20-1 and TRBJ1-1; D not resolved. This CDR3 is CSALILEAFF. The CDR3 DNA reads as TGCAGTGCTTTGATCCTTGAAGCTTTCTTT.